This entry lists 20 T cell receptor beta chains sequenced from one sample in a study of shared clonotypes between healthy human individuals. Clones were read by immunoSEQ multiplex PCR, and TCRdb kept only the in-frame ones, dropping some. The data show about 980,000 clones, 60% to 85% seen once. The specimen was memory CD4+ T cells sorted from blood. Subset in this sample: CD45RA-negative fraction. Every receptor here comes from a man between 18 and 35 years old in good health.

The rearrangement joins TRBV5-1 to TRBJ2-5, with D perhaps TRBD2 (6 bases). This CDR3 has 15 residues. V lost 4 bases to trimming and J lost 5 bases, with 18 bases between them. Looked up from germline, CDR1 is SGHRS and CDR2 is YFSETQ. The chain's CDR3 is CASSPGVVAGETQYF. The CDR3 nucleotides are TGCGCCAGCAGCCCGGGGGTAGTAGCAGGGGAGACCCAGTACTTC.

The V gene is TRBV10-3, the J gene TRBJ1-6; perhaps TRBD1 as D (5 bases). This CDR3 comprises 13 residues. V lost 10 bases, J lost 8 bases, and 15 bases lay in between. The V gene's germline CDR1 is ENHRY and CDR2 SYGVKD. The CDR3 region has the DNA TGTGCCACAAGGGGCCCAAAGGATTCACCCCTCCACTTT. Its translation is CATRGPKDSPLHF.

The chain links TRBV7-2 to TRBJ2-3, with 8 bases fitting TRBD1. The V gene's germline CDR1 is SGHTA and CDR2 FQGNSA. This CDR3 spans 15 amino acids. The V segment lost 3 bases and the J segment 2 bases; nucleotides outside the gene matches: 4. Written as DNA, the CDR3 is TGTGCCAGCAGCTTTAAACAGGGGGTCACAGATACGCAGTATTTT. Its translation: CASSFKQGVTDTQYF.

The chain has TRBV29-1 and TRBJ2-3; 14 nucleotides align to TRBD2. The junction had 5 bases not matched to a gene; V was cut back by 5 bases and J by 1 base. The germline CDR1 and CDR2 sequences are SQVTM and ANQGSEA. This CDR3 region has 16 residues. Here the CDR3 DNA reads TGCAGCGTTAGACTAGCGGGAGGGCCCCGCACAGATACGCAGTATTTT. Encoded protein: CSVRLAGGPRTDTQYF.

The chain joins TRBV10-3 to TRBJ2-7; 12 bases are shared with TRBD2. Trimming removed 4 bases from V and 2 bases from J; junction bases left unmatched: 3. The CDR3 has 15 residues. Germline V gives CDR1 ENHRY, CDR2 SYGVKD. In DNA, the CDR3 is TGTGCCATCAGTGGGACTAGCGGGGTGACCTACGAGCAGTACTTC. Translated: CAISGTSGVTYEQYF.

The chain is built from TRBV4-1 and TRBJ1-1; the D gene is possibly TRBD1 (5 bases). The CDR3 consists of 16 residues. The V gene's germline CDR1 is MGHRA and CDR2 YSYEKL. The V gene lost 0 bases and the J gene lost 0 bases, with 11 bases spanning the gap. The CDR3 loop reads CASSQDWRGLNTEAFF. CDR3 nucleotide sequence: TGCGCCAGCAGCCAAGATTGGCGGGGCTTGAACACTGAAGCTTTCTTT.

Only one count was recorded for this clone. The CDR3 coding sequence is TGTGCCAGCAGCGCGGCCTCCTGGGGTGGCTACACCTTC. Protein: CASSAASWGGYTF. The chain carries TRBV9 and TRBJ1-2; D is uncertain. Germline V gene data show CDR1 as SGDLS and CDR2 as YYNGEE. Trimming shortened V by 3 bases and J by 7 bases, and 13 bases separated the two germline ends. This CDR3 region has 13 residues.

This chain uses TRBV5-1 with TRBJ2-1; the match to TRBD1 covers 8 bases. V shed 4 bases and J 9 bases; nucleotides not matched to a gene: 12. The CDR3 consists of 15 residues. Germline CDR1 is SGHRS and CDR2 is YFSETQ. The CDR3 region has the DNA TGCGCCAGCAGCCCCTGGACAGGGCAGATCGGTGAGCAGTTCTTC. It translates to CASSPWTGQIGEQFF.

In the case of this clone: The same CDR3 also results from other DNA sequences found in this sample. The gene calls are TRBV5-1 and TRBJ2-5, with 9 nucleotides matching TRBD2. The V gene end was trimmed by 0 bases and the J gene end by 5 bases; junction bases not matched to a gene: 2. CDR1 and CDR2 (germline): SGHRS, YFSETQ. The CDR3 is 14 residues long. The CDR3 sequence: CASSLVAGVETQYF. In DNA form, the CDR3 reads TGCGCCAGCAGCTTGGTAGCGGGAGTTGAGACCCAGTACTTC.

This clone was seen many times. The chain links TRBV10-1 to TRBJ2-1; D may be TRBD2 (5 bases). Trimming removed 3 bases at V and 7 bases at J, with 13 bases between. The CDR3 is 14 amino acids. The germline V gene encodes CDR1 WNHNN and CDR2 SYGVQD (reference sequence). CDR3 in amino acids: CASSDRKLGNEQFF. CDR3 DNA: TGCGCCAGCAGTGACCGAAAACTAGGTAATGAGCAGTTCTTC.

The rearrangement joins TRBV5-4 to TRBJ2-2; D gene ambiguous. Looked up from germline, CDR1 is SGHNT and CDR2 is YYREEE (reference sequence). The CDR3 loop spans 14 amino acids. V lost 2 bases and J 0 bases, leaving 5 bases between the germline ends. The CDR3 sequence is CASSLIANTGELFF. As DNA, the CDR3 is TGTGCCAGCAGCTTAATTGCGAACACCGGGGAGCTGTTTTTT.

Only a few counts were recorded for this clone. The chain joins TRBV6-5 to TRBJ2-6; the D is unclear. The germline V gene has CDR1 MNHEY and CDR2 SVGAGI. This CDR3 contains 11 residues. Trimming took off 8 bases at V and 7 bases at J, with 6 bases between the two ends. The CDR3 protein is CASGSANVLTF. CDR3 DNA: TGTGCCAGCGGTTCAGCCAACGTCCTGACTTTC.

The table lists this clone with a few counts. The CDR3 bases are TGTGCCAGCAGCTTAGGGAGCGGGGGGGCCTCCTACGAGCAGTACTTC. Amino acid sequence: CASSLGSGGASYEQYF. The chain is built from TRBV7-8 and TRBJ2-7, with 10 bases matching TRBD2. CDR1 is SGHVS, CDR2 FQNEAQ, per germline. This CDR3 is built from 16 residues. The V segment lost 1 base and the J segment 0 bases; nucleotides outside the gene matches: 3.

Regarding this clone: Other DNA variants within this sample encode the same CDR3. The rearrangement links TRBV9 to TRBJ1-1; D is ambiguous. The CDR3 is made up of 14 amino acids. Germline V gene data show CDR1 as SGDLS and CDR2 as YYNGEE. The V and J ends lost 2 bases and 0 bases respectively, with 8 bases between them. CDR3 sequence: CASSVGPLNTEAFF. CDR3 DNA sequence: TGTGCCAGCAGCGTCGGTCCCTTGAACACTGAAGCTTTCTTT.

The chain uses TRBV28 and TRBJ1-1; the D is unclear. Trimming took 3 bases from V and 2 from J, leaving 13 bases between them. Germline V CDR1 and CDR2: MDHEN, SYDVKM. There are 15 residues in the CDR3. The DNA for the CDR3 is TGTGCCAGCAGTTTCTTGTTGGCTCCAAACACTGAAGCTTTCTTT. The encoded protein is CASSFLLAPNTEAFF.

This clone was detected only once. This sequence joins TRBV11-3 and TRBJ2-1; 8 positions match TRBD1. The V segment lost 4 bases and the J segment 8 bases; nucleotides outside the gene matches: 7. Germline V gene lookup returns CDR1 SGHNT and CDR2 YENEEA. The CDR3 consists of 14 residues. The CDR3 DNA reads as TGTGCCAGCAGCTACGGACAGGGCAGTGATGAGCAGTTCTTC. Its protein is CASSYGQGSDEQFF.

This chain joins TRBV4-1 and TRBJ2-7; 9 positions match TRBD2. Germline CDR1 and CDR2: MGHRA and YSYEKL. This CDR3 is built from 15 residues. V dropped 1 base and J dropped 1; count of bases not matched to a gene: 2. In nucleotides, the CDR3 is TGCGCCAGCAGCCAAGGGACTAGCGCTTCCTACGAGCAGTACTTC. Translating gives CASSQGTSASYEQYF.

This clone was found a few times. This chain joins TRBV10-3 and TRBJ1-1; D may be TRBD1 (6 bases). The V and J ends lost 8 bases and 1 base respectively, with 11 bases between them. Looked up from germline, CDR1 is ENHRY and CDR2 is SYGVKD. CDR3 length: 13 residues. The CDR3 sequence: CAISTGKNTEAFF. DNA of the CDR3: TGTGCCATCTCGACAGGAAAGAACACTGAAGCTTTCTTT.

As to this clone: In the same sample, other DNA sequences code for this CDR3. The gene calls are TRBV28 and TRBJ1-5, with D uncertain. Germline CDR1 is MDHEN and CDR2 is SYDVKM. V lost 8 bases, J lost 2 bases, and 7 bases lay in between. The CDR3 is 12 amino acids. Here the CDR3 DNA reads TGTGCCAGCTCGTGGGGCAATCAGCCCCAGCATTTT. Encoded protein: CASSWGNQPQHF. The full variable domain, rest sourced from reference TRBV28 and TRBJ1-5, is DVKVTQSSRYLVKRTGEKVFLECVQDMDHENMFWYRQDPGLGLRLIYFSYDVKMKEKGDIPEGYSVSREKKERFSLILESASTNQTSMYLCASSWGNQPQHFGDGTRLSIL.

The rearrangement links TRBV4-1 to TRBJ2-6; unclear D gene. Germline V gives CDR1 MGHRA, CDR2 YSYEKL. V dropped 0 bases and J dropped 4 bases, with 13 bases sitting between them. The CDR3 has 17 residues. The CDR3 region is CASSQDSIGTGANVLTF. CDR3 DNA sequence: TGCGCCAGCAGCCAAGATTCGATAGGCACCGGGGCCAACGTCCTGACTTTC.